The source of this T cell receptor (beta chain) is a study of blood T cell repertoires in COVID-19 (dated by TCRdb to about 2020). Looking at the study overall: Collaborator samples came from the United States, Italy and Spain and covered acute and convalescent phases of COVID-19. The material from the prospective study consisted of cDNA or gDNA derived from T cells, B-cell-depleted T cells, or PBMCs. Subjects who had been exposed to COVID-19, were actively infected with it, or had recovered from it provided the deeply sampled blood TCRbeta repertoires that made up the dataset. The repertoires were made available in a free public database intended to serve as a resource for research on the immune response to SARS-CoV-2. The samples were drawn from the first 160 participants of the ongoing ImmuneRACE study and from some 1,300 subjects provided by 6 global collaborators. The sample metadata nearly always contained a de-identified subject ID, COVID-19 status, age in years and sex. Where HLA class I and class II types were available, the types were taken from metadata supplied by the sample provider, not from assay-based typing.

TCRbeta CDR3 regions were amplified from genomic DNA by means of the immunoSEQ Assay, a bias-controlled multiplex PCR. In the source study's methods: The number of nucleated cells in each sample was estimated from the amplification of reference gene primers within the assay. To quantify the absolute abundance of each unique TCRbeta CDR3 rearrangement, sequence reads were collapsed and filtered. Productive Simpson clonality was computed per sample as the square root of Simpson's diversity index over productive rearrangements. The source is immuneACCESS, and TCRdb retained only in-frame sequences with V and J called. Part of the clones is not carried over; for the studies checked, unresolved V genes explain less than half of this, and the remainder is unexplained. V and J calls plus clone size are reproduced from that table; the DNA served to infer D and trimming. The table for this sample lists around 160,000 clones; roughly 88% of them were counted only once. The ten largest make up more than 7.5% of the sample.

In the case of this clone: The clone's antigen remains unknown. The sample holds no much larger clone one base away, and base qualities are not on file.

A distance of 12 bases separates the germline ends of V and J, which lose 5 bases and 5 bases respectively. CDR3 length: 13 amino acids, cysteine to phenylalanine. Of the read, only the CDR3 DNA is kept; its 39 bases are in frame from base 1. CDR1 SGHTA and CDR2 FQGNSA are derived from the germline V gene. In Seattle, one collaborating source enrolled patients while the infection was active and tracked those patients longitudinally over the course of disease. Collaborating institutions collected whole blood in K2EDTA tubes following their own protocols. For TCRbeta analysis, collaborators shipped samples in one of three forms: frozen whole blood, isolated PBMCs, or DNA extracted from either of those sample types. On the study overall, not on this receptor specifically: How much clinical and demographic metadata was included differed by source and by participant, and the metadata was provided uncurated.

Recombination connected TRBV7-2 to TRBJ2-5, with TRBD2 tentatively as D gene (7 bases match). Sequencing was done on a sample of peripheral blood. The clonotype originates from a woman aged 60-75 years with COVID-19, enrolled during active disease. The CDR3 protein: CASSGGGRETQYF. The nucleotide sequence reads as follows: TGTGCCAGCAGCGGGGGGGGCCGGGAGACCCAGTACTTC. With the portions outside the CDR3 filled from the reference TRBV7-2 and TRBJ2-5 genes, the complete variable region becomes GAGVSQSPSNKVTEKGKDVELRCDPISGHTALYWYRQSLGQGLEFLIYFQGNSAPDKSGLPSDRFSAERTGGSVSTLTIQRTQQEDSAVYLCASSGGGRETQYFGPGTRLLVL.